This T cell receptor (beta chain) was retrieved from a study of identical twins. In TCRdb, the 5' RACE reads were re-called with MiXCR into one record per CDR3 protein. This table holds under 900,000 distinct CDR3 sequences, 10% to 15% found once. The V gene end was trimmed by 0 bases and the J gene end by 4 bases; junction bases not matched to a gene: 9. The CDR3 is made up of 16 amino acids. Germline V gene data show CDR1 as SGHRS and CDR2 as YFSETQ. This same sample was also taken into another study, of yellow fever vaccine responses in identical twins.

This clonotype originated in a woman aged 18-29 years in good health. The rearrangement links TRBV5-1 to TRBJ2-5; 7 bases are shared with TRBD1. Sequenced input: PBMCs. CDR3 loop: CASSLGGQRIAETQYF. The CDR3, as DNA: TGCGCCAGCAGCTTGGGGGGACAGAGGATCGCAGAGACCCAGTACTTC. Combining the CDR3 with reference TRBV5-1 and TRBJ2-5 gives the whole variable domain KAGVTQTPRYLIKTRGQQVTLSCSPISGHRSVSWYQQTPGQGLQFLFEYFSETQRNKGNFPGRFSGRQFSNSRSEMNVSTLELGDSALYLCASSLGGQRIAETQYFGPGTRLLVL.